These 11 T cell receptor beta chains share one sample of origin, sequenced in a study of T cell responses to AZD1222 COVID-19 vaccine. Only in-frame clones appear in the TCRdb table, and some are missing; sequencing was by immunoSEQ multiplex PCR. This table has roughly 120,000 clones, approximately 92% appearing once. The specimen comprised peripheral blood, sampled 28 days after the second AZD1222 dose. These receptors originate from an adult who received the AZD1222 COVID-19 vaccine.

On this clone itself: The junction differs from germline at one of its ends, possibly a read error. The chain employs TRBV5-6 and TRBJ2-5; perhaps TRBD1 as D (6 bases). Germline V lookup: CDR1 SGHDT, CDR2 YYEEEE. The CDR3 consists of 11 residues. DNA of the CDR3: TGTGCCAGCAGCTTCTGGGACAATCTGGACTTC. Translated, it gives CASSFWDNLDF. The complete variable domain, with remaining parts taken from reference TRBV5-6 and TRBJ2-5, reads DAGVTQSPTHLIKTRGQQVTLRCSPKSGHDTVSWYQQALGQGPQFIFQYYEEEERQRGNFPDRFSGHQFPNYSSELNVNALLLGDSALYLCASSFWDNLDFGPGTRLLVL.

This clone was counted between two and nine times. This chain joins TRBV5-1 and TRBJ1-1; 8 positions match TRBD1. Trimming took 0 bases from V and 11 from J; bases not matched to a gene: 24. The CDR3 length is 19 residues. The germline gives CDR1 SGHRS, CDR2 YFSETQ. This CDR3 is CASSLGQGAVLAWTGFAFF. As DNA, the CDR3 is TGCGCCAGCAGCTTGGGCCAGGGGGCCGTGCTGGCCTGGACCGGCTTTGCTTTCTTT.

The genes are TRBV6-5 and TRBJ2-3, with 10 nucleotides matching TRBD2. CDR1 and CDR2 from the germline V gene are MNHEY and SVGAGI. This CDR3 is built from 16 residues. Unmatched junction bases numbered 2, after V lost 0 bases and J lost 2 bases. The CDR3 region has the DNA TGTGCCAGCAGTTACTCCGGGACTAGCGCCACAGATACGCAGTATTTT. Encoded protein: CASSYSGTSATDTQYF.

J is TRBJ2-7 and V is TRBV5-1; D gene ambiguous. The CDR3 is 15 residues long. Per germline, CDR1 SGHRS and CDR2 YFSETQ. Trimming stripped 1 base from V and 1 base from J, with 12 bases between. CDR3 sequence: CASSLSSLGSYEQYF. In DNA form, the CDR3 reads TGCGCCAGCAGCTTGAGTTCCTTGGGGTCCTACGAGCAGTACTTC.

V and J are TRBV7-9 and TRBJ2-2, with D unclear. The CDR3 sequence is 14 residues long. V lost 3 bases to trimming and J lost 7 bases, with 12 bases between them. The V gene's germline CDR1 is SEHNR and CDR2 FQNEAQ (reference sequence). DNA of the CDR3: TGTGCCAGCAGCTTTCTCGACTCGGGCGGGGAGCTGTTTTTT. It yields the protein CASSFLDSGGELFF.

The rearrangement joins TRBV5-1 to TRBJ2-7; D gene unclear. CDR3 size: 12 residues. Trimming left V 4 bases short and J 0 bases short, with 5 bases between. Germline CDR1 reads SGHRS; CDR2 reads YFSETQ. CDR3 nucleotides: TGCGCCAGCAGCGCCGACTCCTACGAGCAGTACTTC. It is translated as CASSADSYEQYF.

The gene calls are TRBV2 and TRBJ2-7, with D uncertain. Germline V gene sequence: CDR1 SNHLY, CDR2 FYNNEI. The ends were cut back, 2 bases at V and 2 bases at J, with 13 bases in the middle. This CDR3 is 15 amino acids long. The CDR3 here is CASSERAPVAYEQYF. The CDR3 DNA reads TGTGCCAGCAGTGAAAGGGCTCCGGTGGCCTACGAGCAGTACTTC.

The gene calls are TRBV7-2 and TRBJ2-1; weak D call: TRBD1 (6 bases). Trimming took off 5 bases at V and 2 bases at J, with 13 bases between the two ends. The CDR3 spans 15 residues. Germline V CDR1 and CDR2: SGHTA, FQGNSA. For the CDR3, the DNA is TGTGCCAGCAGCACGGACAGACGGACCTACAATGAGCAGTTCTTC. Translation: CASSTDRRTYNEQFF.

The CDR3 here is CARTGRVYEQYF. The CDR3, as DNA: TGTGCCAGGACAGGGAGGGTCTACGAGCAGTACTTC. The V gene is TRBV6-4, the J gene TRBJ2-7, with D perhaps matching TRBD1 or TRBD2 (7 bases each). The length of the CDR3 is 12 residues. Trimming left V 9 bases short and J 3 bases short, with 12 bases between. Germline V gene sequence: CDR1 MRHNA, CDR2 SNTAGT.

The J gene is TRBJ1-1, the V gene TRBV27, with D perhaps TRBD1 (6 bases). Looked up from germline, CDR1 is MNHEY and CDR2 is SMNVEV (reference sequence). V shed 6 bases and J shed 6 bases, with 8 bases lying between them. This CDR3 is built from 11 residues. The CDR3, as DNA: TGTGCCAGCAGACAGGGCCCTGAAGCTTTCTTT. Its translation: CASRQGPEAFF.

This rearrangement joins TRBV7-2 to TRBJ2-1; 8 bases align to TRBD2. V trimming: 7 bases; J trimming: 5 bases; junction bases outside the gene matches: 7. The CDR3 length is 14 residues. CDR1 is SGHTA, CDR2 FQGNSA, per germline. CDR3 loop: CASTPRRGDNEQFF. The CDR3 nucleotides read TGTGCCAGCACCCCACGGCGGGGGGACAATGAGCAGTTCTTC.